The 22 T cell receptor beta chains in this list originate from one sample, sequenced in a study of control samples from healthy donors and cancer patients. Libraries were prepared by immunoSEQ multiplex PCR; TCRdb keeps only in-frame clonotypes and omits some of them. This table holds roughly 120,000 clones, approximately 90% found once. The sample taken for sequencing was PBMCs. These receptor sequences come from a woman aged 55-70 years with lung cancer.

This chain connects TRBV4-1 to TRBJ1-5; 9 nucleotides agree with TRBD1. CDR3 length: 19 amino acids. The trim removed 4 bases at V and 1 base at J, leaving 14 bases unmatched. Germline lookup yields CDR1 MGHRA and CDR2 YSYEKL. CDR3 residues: CASSPQQYRGRVSNQPQHF. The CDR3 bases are TGCGCCAGCAGCCCCCAGCAGTACAGGGGGCGGGTGAGCAATCAGCCCCAGCATTTT.

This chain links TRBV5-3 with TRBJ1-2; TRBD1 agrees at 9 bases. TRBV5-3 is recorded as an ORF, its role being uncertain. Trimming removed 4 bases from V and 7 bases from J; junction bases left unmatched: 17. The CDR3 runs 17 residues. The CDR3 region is CARSPPLPRDRDGGYTF. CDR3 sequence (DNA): TGTGCCAGAAGCCCCCCCCTCCCCCGGGACAGGGATGGTGGCTACACCTTC.

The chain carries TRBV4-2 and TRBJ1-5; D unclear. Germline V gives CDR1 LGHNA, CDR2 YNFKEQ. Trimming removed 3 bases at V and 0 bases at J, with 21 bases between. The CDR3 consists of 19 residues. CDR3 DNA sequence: TGTGCCAGCAGCCATTTCCGGGTCATAGGGTCGGGTAGCAATCAGCCCCAGCATTTT. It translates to CASSHFRVIGSGSNQPQHF.

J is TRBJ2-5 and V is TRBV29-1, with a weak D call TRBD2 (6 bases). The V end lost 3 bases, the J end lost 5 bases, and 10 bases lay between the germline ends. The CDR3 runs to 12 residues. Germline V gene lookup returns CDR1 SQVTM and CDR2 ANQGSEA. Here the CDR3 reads CSVDGGVETQYF. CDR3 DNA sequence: TGCAGCGTTGATGGAGGGGTGGAGACCCAGTACTTC. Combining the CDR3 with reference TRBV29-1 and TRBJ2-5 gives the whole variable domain SAVISQKPSRDICQRGTSLTIQCQVDSQVTMMFWYRQQPGQSLTLIATANQGSEATYESGFVIDKFPISRPNLTFSTLTVSNMSPEDSSIYLCSVDGGVETQYFGPGTRLLVL.

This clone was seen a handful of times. CDR3 DNA: TGTGCCAGCAGCAAAGTCCAGGGAGGTGAAAAACTGTTTTTT. Encoded protein: CASSKVQGGEKLFF. The rearrangement joins TRBV21-1 to TRBJ1-4. TRBV21-1 is described as a pseudogene. The CDR3 is 14 residues long.

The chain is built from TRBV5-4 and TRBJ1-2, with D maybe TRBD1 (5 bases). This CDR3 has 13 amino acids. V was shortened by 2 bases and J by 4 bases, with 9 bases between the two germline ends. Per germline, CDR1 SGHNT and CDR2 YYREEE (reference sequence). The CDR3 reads CASSFDRTYGYTF. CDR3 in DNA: TGTGCCAGCAGCTTCGACAGAACCTATGGCTACACCTTC.

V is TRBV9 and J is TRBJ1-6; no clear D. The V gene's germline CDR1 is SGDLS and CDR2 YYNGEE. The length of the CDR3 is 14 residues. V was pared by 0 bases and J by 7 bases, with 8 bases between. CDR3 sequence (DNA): TGTGCCAGCAGCGTAGTCGATTTCAATTCACCCCTCCACTTT. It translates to CASSVVDFNSPLHF. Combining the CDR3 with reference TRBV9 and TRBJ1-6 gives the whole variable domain DSGVTQTPKHLITATGQRVTLRCSPRSGDLSVYWYQQSLDQGLQFLIQYYNGEERAKGNILERFSAQQFPDLHSELNLSSLELGDSALYFCASSVVDFNSPLHFGNGTRLTVT.

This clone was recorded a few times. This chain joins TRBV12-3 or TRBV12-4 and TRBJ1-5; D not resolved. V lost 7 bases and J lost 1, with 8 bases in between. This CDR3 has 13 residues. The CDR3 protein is CASKPGSNQPQHF. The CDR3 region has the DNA TGTGCCAGCAAGCCGGGGAGCAATCAGCCCCAGCATTTT.

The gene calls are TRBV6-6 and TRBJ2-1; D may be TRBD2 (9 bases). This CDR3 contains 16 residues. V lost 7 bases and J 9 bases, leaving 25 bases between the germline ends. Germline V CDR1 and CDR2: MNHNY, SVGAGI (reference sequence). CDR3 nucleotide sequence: TGTGCCAGCATCCTCCAGGGGGCTAGCGGGGCAGGTGAGCAGTTCTTC. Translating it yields CASILQGASGAGEQFF.

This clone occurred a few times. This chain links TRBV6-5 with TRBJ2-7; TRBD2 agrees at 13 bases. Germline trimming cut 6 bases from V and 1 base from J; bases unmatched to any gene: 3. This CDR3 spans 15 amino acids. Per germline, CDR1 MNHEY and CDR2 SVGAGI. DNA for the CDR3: TGTGCCAGCAGCTTGACTAGCGGGGGGTCCTACGAGCAGTACTTC. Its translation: CASSLTSGGSYEQYF.

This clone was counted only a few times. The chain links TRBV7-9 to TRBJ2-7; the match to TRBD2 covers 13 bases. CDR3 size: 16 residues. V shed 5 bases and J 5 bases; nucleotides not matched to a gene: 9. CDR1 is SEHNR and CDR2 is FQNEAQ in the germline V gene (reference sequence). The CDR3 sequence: CASSPGLAGAGDEQYF. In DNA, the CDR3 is TGTGCCAGCAGCCCAGGACTAGCGGGGGCAGGTGACGAGCAGTACTTC.

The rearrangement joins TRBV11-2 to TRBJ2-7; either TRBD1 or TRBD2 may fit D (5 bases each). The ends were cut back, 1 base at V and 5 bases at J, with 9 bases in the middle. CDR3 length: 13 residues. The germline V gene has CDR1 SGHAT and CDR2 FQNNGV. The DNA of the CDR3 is TGTGCCAGCAGCTTAGGGGGGTTCCACGAGCAGTACTTC. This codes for CASSLGGFHEQYF.

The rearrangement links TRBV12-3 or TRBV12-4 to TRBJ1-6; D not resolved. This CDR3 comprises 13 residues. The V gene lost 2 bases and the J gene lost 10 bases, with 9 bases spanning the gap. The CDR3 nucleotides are TGTGCCAGCAGTTTACAGACTTACTCACCCCTCCACTTT. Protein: CASSLQTYSPLHF.

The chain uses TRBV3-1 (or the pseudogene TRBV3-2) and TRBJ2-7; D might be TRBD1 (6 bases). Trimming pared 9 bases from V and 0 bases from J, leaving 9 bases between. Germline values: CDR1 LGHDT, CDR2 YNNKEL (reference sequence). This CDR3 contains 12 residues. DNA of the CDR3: TGTGCCAGTCGGGACAACTCCTACGAGCAGTACTTC. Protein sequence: CASRDNSYEQYF.

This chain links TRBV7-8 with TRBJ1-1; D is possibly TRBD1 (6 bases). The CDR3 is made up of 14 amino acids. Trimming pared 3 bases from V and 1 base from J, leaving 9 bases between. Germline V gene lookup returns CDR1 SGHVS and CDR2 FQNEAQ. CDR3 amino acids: CASSFVQGNTEAFF. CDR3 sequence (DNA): TGTGCCAGCAGCTTCGTACAGGGGAACACTGAAGCTTTCTTT. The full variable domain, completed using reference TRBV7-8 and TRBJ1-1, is GAGVSQSPRYKVAKRGQDVALRCDPISGHVSLFWYQQALGQGPEFLTYFQNEAQLDKSGLPSDRFFAERPEGSVSTLKIQRTQQEDSAVYLCASSFVQGNTEAFFGQGTRLTVV.

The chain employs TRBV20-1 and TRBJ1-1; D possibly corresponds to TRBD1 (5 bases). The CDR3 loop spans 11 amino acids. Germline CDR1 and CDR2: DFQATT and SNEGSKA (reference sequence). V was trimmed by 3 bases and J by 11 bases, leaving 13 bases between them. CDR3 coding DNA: TGCAGTGCTAGGGGGACGGCGGGCGCTTTCTTT. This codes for CSARGTAGAFF.

CDR3 amino acids: CASSYSSGESTDTQYF. The CDR3 nucleotides read TGTGCCAGCAGTTACTCCTCGGGGGAAAGCACAGATACGCAGTATTTT. V gene TRBV6-5 combines with J gene TRBJ2-3, with a weak D call TRBD2 (6 bases). CDR1 and CDR2 from the germline V gene are MNHEY and SVGAGI. Trimming cost V 0 bases and J 0 bases, with 10 bases left between them. The CDR3 covers 16 residues.

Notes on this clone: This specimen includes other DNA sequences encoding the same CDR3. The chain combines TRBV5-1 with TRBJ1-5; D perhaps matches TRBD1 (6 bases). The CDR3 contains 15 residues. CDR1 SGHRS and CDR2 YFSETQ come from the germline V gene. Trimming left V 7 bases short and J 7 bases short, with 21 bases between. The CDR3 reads CASRAGGAGEQPQHF. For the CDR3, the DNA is TGCGCCAGCCGGGCCGGGGGGGCAGGGGAACAGCCCCAGCATTTT. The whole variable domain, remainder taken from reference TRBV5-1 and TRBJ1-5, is KAGVTQTPRYLIKTRGQQVTLSCSPISGHRSVSWYQQTPGQGLQFLFEYFSETQRNKGNFPGRFSGRQFSNSRSEMNVSTLELGDSALYLCASRAGGAGEQPQHFGDGTRLSIL.

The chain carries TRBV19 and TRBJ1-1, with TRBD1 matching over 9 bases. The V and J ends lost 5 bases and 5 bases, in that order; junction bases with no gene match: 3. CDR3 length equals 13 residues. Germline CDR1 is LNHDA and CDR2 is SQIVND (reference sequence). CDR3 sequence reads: CASSDDRGTEAFF. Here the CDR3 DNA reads TGTGCCAGTAGTGATGACAGGGGGACTGAAGCTTTCTTT.

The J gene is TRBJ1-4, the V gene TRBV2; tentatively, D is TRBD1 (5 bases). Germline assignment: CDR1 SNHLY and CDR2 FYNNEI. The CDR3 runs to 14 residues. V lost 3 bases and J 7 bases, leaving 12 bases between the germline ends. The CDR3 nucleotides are TGTGCCAGCAGTGAGGGTCCGAGGGGTGAAAAACTGTTTTTT. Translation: CASSEGPRGEKLFF. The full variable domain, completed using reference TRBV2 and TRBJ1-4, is EPEVTQTPSHQVTQMGQEVILRCVPISNHLYFYWYRQILGQKVEFLVSFYNNEISEKSEIFDDQFSVERPDGSNFTLKIRSTKLEDSAMYFCASSEGPRGEKLFFGSGTQLSVL.

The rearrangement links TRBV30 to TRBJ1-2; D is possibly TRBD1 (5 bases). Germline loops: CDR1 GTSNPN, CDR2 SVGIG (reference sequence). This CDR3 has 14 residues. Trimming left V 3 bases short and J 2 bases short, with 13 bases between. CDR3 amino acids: CAWRGWGRNYGYTF. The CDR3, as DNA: TGTGCCTGGAGGGGATGGGGCCGCAACTATGGCTACACCTTC.

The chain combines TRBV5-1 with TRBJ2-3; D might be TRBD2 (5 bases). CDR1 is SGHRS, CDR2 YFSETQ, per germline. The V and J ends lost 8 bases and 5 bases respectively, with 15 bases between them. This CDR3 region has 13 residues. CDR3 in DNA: TGCGCCAGTACAATAGCCAGCGGAGATACGCAGTATTTT. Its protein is CASTIASGDTQYF.